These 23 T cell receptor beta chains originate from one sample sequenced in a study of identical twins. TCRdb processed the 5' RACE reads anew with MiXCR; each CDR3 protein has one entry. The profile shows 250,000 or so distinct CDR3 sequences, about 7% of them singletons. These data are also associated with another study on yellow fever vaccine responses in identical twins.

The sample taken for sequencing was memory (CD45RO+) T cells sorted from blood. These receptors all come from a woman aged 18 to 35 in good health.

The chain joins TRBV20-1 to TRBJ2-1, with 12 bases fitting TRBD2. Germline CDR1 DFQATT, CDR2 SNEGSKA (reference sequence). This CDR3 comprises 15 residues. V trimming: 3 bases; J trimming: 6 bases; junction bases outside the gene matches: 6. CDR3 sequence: CSASETSGGFNEQFF. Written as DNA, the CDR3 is TGCAGTGCTAGTGAGACTAGCGGGGGATTCAATGAGCAGTTCTTC.

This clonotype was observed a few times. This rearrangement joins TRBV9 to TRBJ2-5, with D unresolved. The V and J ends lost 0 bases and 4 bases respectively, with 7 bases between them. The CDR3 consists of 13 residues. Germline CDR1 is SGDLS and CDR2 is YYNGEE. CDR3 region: CASSVGHGETQYF. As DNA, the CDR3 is TGTGCCAGCAGCGTAGGTCATGGAGAGACCCAGTACTTC.

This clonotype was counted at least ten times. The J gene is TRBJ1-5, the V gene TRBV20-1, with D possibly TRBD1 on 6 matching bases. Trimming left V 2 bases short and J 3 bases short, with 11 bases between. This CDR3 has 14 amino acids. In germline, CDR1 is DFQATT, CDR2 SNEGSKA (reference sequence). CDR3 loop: CSARIGGHNQPQHF. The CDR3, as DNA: TGCAGTGCTAGAATTGGGGGCCACAATCAGCCCCAGCATTTT.

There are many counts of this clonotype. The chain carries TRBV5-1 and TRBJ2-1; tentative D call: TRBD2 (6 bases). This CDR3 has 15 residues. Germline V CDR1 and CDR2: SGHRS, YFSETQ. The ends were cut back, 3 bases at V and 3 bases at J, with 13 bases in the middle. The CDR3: CASSYSAGSYNEQFF. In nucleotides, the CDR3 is TGCGCCAGCAGCTATTCAGCGGGTAGCTACAATGAGCAGTTCTTC.

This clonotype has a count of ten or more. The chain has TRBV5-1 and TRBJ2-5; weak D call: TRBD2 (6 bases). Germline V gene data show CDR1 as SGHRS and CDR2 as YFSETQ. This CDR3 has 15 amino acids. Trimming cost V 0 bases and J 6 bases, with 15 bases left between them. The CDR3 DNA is TGCGCCAGCAGCTTGGAAGAGCGGAGGGGAAAGACCCAGTACTTC. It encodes CASSLEERRGKTQYF.

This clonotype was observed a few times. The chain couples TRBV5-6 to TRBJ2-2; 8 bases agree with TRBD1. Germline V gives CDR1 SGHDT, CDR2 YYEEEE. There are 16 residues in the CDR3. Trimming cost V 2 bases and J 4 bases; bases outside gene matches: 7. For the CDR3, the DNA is TGTGCCAGCAGCTTTACGGGACAGGCTGGCACCGGGGAGCTGTTTTTT. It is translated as CASSFTGQAGTGELFF. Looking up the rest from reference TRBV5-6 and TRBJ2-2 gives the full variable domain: DAGVTQSPTHLIKTRGQQVTLRCSPKSGHDTVSWYQQALGQGPQFIFQYYEEEERQRGNFPDRFSGHQFPNYSSELNVNALLLGDSALYLCASSFTGQAGTGELFFGEGSRLTVL.

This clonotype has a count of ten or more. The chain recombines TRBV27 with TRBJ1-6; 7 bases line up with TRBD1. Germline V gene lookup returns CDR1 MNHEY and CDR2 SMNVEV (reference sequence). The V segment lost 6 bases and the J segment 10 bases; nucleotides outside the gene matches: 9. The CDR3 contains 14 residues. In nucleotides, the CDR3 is TGTGCCAGCAGAGGGACAGTTCCACACTCACCCCTCCACTTT. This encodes CASRGTVPHSPLHF.

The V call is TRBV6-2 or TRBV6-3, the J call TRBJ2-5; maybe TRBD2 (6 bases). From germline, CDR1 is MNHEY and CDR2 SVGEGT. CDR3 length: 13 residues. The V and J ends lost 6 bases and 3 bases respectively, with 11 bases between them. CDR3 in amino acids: CASRGGMEETQYF. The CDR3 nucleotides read TGTGCCAGCAGGGGCGGGATGGAAGAGACCCAGTACTTC.

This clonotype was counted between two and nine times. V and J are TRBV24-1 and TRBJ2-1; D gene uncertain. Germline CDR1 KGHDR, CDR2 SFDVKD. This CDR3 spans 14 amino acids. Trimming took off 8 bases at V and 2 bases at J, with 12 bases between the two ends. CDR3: CATTTGGPYNEQFF. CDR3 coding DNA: TGTGCCACCACGACGGGCGGCCCCTACAATGAGCAGTTCTTC.

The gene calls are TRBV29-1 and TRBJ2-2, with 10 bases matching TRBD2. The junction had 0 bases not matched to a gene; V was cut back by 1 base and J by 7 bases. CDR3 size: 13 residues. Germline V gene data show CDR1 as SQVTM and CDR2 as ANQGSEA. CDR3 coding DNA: TGCAGCGTTGAAGGACTAGCGGGCGGGGAGCTGTTTTTT. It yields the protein CSVEGLAGGELFF.

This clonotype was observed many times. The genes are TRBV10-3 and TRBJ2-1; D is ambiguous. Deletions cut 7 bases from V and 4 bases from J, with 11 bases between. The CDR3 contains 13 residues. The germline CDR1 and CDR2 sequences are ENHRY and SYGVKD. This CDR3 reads CAINQDPYNEQFF. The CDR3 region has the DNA TGTGCCATCAACCAGGACCCGTACAATGAGCAGTTCTTC.

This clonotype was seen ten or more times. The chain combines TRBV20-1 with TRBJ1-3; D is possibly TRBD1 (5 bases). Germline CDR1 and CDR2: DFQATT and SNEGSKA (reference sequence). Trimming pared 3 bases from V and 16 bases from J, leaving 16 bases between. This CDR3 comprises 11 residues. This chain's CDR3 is CSASLGLSRYF. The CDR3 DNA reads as TGCAGTGCTAGTTTGGGGCTCTCCAGGTATTTT.

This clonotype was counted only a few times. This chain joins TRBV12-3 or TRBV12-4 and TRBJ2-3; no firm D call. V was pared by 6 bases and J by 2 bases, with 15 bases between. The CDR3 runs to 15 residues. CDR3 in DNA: TGTGCCAGCAGCGATACTAAATCCACCACAGATACGCAGTATTTT. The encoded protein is CASSDTKSTTDTQYF.

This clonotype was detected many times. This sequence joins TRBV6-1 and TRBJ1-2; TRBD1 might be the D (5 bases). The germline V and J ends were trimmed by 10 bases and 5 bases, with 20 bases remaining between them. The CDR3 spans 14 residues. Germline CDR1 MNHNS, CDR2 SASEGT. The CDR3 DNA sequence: TGTGCCACCAACATTCCGGGACGGATATATGGCTACACCTTC. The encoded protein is CATNIPGRIYGYTF.

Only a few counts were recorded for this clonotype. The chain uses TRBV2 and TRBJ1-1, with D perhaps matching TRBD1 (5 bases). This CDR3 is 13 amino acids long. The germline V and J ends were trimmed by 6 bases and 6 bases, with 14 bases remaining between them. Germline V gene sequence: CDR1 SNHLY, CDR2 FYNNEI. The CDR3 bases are TGTGCCAGCAGAACCCGCGGGACGGCTGAAGCTTTCTTT. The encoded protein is CASRTRGTAEAFF.

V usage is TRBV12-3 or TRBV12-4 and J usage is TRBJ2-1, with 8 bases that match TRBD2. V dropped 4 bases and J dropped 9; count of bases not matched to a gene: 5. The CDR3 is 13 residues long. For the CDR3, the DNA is TGTGCCAGCAGTTCGGGAGGGCGTCTTGAGCAGTTCTTC. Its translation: CASSSGGRLEQFF.

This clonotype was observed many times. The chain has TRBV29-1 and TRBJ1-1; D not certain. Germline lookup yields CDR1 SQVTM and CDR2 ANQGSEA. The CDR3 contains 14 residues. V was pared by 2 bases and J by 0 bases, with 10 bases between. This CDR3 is CSVEYSGMNTEAFF. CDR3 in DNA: TGCAGCGTTGAATATTCGGGAATGAACACTGAAGCTTTCTTT.

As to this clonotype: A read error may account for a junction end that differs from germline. The CDR3, as DNA: TGTGCCACATCCCCCCCAGCGGGGCCCTACAGTGAGCAGTTCTTC. Protein product: CATSPPAGPYSEQFF. The chain joins TRBV10-3 to TRBJ2-1, with 7 positions matching TRBD2. This CDR3 comprises 15 residues. Germline CDR1 is ENHRY and CDR2 is SYGVKD.

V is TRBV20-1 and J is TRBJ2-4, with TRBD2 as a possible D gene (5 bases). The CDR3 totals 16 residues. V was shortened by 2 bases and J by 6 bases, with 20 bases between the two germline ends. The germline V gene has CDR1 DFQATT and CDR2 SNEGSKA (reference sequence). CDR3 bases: TGCAGTGCTAGACCCCCTTCCGGGATTTGGGGAAACATTCAGTACTTC. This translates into CSARPPSGIWGNIQYF.

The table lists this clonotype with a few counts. The CDR3 DNA is TGTGCCAGCAGTTTATCTTATCGCGGCGGTTTTGATACAAATACGCAGTATTTT. Protein product: CASSLSYRGGFDTNTQYF. The chain couples TRBV27 to TRBJ2-3; D is ambiguous. Germline V lookup: CDR1 MNHEY, CDR2 SMNVEV (reference sequence). The CDR3 loop spans 18 amino acids. Trimming shortened V by 0 bases and J by 7 bases, and 23 bases separated the two germline ends.

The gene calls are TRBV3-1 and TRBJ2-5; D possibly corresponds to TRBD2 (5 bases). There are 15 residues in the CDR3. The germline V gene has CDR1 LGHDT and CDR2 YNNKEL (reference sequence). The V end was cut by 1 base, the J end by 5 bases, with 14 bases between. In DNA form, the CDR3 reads TGTGCCAGCAGCCAAGTGAGAGGGCTTGCTGAGACCCAGTACTTC. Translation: CASSQVRGLAETQYF.

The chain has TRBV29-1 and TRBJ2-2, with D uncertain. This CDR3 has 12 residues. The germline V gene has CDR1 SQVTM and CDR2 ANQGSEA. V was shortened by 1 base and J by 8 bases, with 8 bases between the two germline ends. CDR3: CSVEAQPGELFF. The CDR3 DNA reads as TGCAGCGTTGAAGCTCAACCAGGGGAGCTGTTTTTT.

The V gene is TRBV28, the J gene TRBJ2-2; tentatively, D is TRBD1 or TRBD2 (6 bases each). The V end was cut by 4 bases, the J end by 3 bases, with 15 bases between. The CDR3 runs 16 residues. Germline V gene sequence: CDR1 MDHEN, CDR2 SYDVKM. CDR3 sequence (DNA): TGTGCCAGCAGTTCGAAGGGGGGTTTGTACACCGGGGAGCTGTTTTTT. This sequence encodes CASSSKGGLYTGELFF.